This T cell receptor beta chain was retrieved from a study of cytomegalovirus exposure and HLA in healthy donors. Whole-study context: From 150 million to 200 million T cells, an earlier analysis saw approximately 120 million unique TCR beta sequences. Study outcomes and limitations: A later analysis linked a missense variant in DCLRE1C to the trimming of TCR beta V and J genes.

In the PCR, 60 Vbeta and 13 Jbeta primers were used. Measured with immunoSEQ multiplex PCR; TCRdb has only the in-frame clones, and not every one. The sample carries under 150,000 clones, about 68% recorded once. The CDR3 contains 15 residues. The trim removed 4 bases at V and 9 bases at J, leaving 7 bases unmatched. CDR1 and CDR2 (germline): MNHEY, SVGAGI. A word on this clone: Its target is unknown.

This chain joins TRBV6-5 and TRBJ1-6, with TRBD1 matching over 9 bases. This TCR was sampled from a woman between 35 and 50 years old in good health and CMV-seropositive. Sequences were obtained from PBMCs. The CDR3 coding sequence is TGTGCCAGCAGTTCACAGGGGGCCTTACGTTCACCCCTCCACTTT. Translation gives CASSSQGALRSPLHF.